A single sample is the source of the 8 T cell receptor beta chains below, sequenced in a study of blood T cell repertoires in COVID-19. Only in-frame clones appear in the TCRdb table, and some are missing; sequencing was by immunoSEQ multiplex PCR. The sample carries about 170,000 clones, 80% to 85% recorded once. Sequencing was performed on peripheral blood. These receptors all stem from a man aged 65 to 79 with active or convalescent COVID-19.

In its sample, this clone was seen once. This rearrangement joins TRBV6-5 to TRBJ1-1, with D perhaps TRBD1 (6 bases). Germline V gives CDR1 MNHEY, CDR2 SVGAGI. V lost 0 bases and J 0 bases, leaving 8 bases between the germline ends. CDR3 length: 15 residues. CDR3 DNA sequence: TGTGCCAGCAGTTACTCGAACAGGGTGAACACTGAAGCTTTCTTT. It translates to CASSYSNRVNTEAFF.

V gene TRBV5-1 combines with J gene TRBJ1-4, with D possibly matching TRBD1 (6 bases). V dropped 5 bases and J dropped 0 bases, with 11 bases sitting between them. The CDR3 runs 15 residues. Germline CDR1 SGHRS, CDR2 YFSETQ. CDR3 region: CASRRTVATNEKLFF. CDR3 coding DNA: TGCGCCAGCAGGAGGACAGTTGCAACTAATGAAAAACTGTTTTTT.

This rearrangement joins TRBV5-1 to TRBJ2-7; 8 nucleotides agree with TRBD1. Germline CDR1 is SGHRS and CDR2 is YFSETQ. The CDR3 contains 14 residues. After removal of 4 bases from V and 7 bases from J, the junction contained 10 bases not matched to a gene. The CDR3 DNA reads TGCGCCAGCAGCCTGGGACAGGTCAGAGATGAGCAGTACTTC. Protein: CASSLGQVRDEQYF.

The J gene is TRBJ2-1, the V gene TRBV7-2; 7 nucleotides align to TRBD1. Germline CDR1 is SGHTA and CDR2 is FQGNSA. The CDR3 extends over 15 amino acids. The trim removed 1 base at V and 3 bases at J, leaving 3 bases unmatched. CDR3 protein: CASSLVSGGYNEQFF. CDR3 sequence (DNA): TGTGCCAGCAGCTTAGTTTCAGGGGGCTACAATGAGCAGTTCTTC. The whole variable domain, remainder taken from reference TRBV7-2 and TRBJ2-1, is GAGVSQSPSNKVTEKGKDVELRCDPISGHTALYWYRQSLGQGLEFLIYFQGNSAPDKSGLPSDRFSAERTGGSVSTLTIQRTQQEDSAVYLCASSLVSGGYNEQFFGPGTRLTVL.

This clone was observed a handful of times. The V call is TRBV7-2, the J call TRBJ2-7; no reliable D call. The CDR3 consists of 13 residues. Trimming took off 1 base at V and 1 base at J, with 5 bases between the two ends. Per germline, CDR1 SGHTA and CDR2 FQGNSA. The DNA for the CDR3 is TGTGCCAGCAGCTTAGACTCGTCCTACGAGCAGTACTTC. This codes for CASSLDSSYEQYF.

V gene TRBV7-2 combines with J gene TRBJ2-4, with TRBD1 as a possible D gene (6 bases). Looked up from germline, CDR1 is SGHTA and CDR2 is FQGNSA. This CDR3 has 17 residues. Deletions cut 7 bases from V and 1 base from J, with 20 bases between. The CDR3 sequence: CASTFMRVQGAKNIQYF. CDR3 nucleotides: TGTGCCAGCACCTTCATGAGGGTCCAGGGGGCCAAAAACATTCAGTACTTC.

The chain uses TRBV7-2 and TRBJ1-1; D is unresolved. Germline V lookup: CDR1 SGHTA, CDR2 FQGNSA. Trimming removed 3 bases at V and 1 base at J, with 6 bases between. The CDR3 covers 13 residues. This CDR3 is CASSFQKNTEAFF. CDR3 bases: TGTGCCAGCAGCTTCCAGAAGAACACTGAAGCTTTCTTT.

With respect to this clone: The sample contains more than one DNA sequence encoding this CDR3. The chain carries TRBV15 and TRBJ1-5; D is uncertain. The length of the CDR3 is 14 residues. V lost 0 bases to trimming and J lost 6 bases, with 9 bases between them. Germline V gene lookup returns CDR1 LNHNV and CDR2 YYDKDF (reference sequence). CDR3 sequence reads: CATSRDRGGQPQHF. The CDR3 nucleotides read TGTGCCACCAGCAGAGATCGAGGTGGTCAGCCCCAGCATTTT.